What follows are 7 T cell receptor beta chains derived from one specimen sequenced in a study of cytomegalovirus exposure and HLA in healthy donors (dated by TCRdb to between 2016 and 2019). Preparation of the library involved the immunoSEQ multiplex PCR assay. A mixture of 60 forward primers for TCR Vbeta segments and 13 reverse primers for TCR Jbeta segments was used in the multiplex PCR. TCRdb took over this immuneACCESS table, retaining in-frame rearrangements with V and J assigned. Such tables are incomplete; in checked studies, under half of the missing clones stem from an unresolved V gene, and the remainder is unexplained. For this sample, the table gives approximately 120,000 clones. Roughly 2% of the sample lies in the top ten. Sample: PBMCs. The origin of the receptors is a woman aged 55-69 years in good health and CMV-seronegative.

Here the CDR3 DNA reads TGTGCCAGCAGCTTGCGGGGGGGGCCCGACTATGGCTACACCTTC. Its translation: CASSLRGGPDYGYTF. The V and J genes are TRBV7-2 and TRBJ1-2, with D perhaps matching TRBD1 (6 bases). The CDR3 is made up of 15 amino acids. Between the trimmed V and J ends, which lost 3 bases and 3 bases, there was a span of 14 bases. Germline V gene sequence: CDR1 SGHTA, CDR2 FQGNSA. The variable domain in full, completed from reference TRBV7-2 and TRBJ1-2, reads GAGVSQSPSNKVTEKGKDVELRCDPISGHTALYWYRQSLGQGLEFLIYFQGNSAPDKSGLPSDRFSAERTGGSVSTLTIQRTQQEDSAVYLCASSLRGGPDYGYTFGSGTRLTVV.

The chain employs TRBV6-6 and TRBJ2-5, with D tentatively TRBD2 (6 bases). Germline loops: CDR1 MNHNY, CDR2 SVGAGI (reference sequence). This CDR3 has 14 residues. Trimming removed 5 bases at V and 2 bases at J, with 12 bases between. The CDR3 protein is CASSPGTLQETQYF. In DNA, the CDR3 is TGTGCCAGCAGTCCCGGGACTCTTCAAGAGACCCAGTACTTC.

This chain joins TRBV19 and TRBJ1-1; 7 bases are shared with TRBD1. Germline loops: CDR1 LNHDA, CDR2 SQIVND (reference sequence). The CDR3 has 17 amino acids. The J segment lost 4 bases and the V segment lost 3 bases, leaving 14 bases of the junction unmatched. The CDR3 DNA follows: TGTGCCAGTAGTATGTCAGTAGGGACAGCAGCTAGCACTGAAGCTTTCTTT. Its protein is CASSMSVGTAASTEAFF.

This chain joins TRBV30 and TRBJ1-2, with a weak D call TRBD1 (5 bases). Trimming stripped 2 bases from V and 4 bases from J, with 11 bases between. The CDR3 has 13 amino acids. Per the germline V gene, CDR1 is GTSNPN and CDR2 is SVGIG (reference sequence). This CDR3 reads CAWSLGRAYGYTF. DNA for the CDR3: TGTGCCTGGAGTTTGGGCAGGGCCTATGGCTACACCTTC.

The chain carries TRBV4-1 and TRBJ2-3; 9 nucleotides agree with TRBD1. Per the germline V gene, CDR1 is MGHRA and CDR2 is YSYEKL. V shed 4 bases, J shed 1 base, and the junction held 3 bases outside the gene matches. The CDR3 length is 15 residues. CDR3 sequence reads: CASSLTGGGTDTQYF. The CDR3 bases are TGCGCCAGCAGCCTAACAGGGGGCGGCACAGATACGCAGTATTTT.

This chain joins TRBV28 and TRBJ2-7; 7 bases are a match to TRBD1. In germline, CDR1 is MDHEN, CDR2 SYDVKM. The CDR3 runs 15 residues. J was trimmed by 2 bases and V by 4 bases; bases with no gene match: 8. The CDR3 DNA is TGTGCCAGCAGTTCGACAGGGTACGACACCTACGAGCAGTACTTC. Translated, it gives CASSSTGYDTYEQYF.

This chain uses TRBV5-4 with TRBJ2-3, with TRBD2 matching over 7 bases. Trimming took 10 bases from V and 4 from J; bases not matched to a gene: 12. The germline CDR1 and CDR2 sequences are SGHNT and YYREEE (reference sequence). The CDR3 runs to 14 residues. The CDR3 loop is CAAGTSDYSDTQYF. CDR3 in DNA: TGTGCCGCGGGCACTAGCGATTACTCAGATACGCAGTATTTT.